This T cell receptor beta chain was profiled in a study of blood T cell repertoires in COVID-19. The repertoire was sequenced with immunoSEQ multiplex PCR; TCRdb's copy has only in-frame clones and lacks some. The sample lists around 150,000 clones, about 86% occurring once. V was clipped by 3 bases and J by 4 bases, with 12 bases between them. The length of the CDR3 is 14 residues. CDR1 is LGHNA, CDR2 YSLEER, per germline. This TCR was sampled from a woman between 40 and 55 years old with acute or convalescent COVID-19. The sequencing sample was made of peripheral blood. The genes are TRBV4-3 and TRBJ1-2; D perhaps matches TRBD1 (6 bases). In DNA form, the CDR3 reads TGCGCCAGCAGCCAGAACAGGGCCACCTATGGCTACACCTTC. Residues: CASSQNRATYGYTF.